These 28 T cell receptor beta chains were sequenced from one sample in a study of OX40 agonist ivuxolimab in advanced cancers. Preparation of the library involved the immunoSEQ multiplex PCR assay. The immuneACCESS repertoire file appears here via TCRdb, limited to in-frame rearrangements. These files lack a portion of the clones; in checked studies, under half of the deficit traces to unresolved V genes, and the cause of the others is not known. The sample includes 65,000 to 85,000 clones, with about 88% observed a single time. Together, the top ten hold 2% to 3% of the sample. Sequencing used CD4+ or CD8+ T cells sorted from blood, obtained in a trial of the OX40 agonist ivuxolimab. The receptors originated from an adult with an advanced solid tumor such as melanoma, head and neck, liver or kidney cancer.

This sequence joins TRBV5-1 and TRBJ2-2; 8 nucleotides match TRBD2. CDR1 SGHRS and CDR2 YFSETQ come from the germline V gene. This CDR3 comprises 18 residues. The ends lost 0 bases at V and 3 bases at J; junction bases unmatched: 10. CDR3 DNA: TGCGCCAGCAGCTTGGACCTAGCGGGCCGAGCGGACACCGGGGAGCTGTTTTTT. This encodes CASSLDLAGRADTGELFF.

J is TRBJ2-5 and V is TRBV5-1; D possibly corresponds to TRBD1 (5 bases). V lost 4 bases and J 3 bases, leaving 13 bases between the germline ends. The CDR3 sequence is 14 residues long. Germline values: CDR1 SGHRS, CDR2 YFSETQ. The CDR3 loop is CASSLVSREETQYF. CDR3 bases: TGCGCCAGCAGCCTTGTTTCCAGGGAAGAGACCCAGTACTTC.

The chain uses TRBV19 and TRBJ1-4; TRBD1 matches 9 bases. The junction had 6 bases not matched to a gene; V was cut back by 5 bases and J by 5 bases. The CDR3 runs 15 residues. In germline, CDR1 is LNHDA, CDR2 SQIVND (reference sequence). In nucleotides, the CDR3 is TGTGCCAGTAGTCCTCTCGACAGGGGGAATGAAAAACTGTTTTTT. Encoded protein: CASSPLDRGNEKLFF.

This clone was detected only once. The rearrangement joins TRBV7-2 to TRBJ2-1; no clear D. Trimming pared 1 base from V and 6 bases from J, leaving 10 bases between. From germline, CDR1 is SGHTA and CDR2 FQGNSA. The CDR3 length is 14 residues. In DNA, the CDR3 is TGTGCCAGCAGCTTAGAGGTCTCCCCCAATGAGCAGTTCTTC. It translates to CASSLEVSPNEQFF. Filled out from reference TRBV7-2 and TRBJ2-1, the complete variable domain reads GAGVSQSPSNKVTEKGKDVELRCDPISGHTALYWYRQSLGQGLEFLIYFQGNSAPDKSGLPSDRFSAERTGGSVSTLTIQRTQQEDSAVYLCASSLEVSPNEQFFGPGTRLTVL.

This chain joins TRBV4-1 and TRBJ1-5; possible D gene TRBD1, 5 bases. Per the germline V gene, CDR1 is MGHRA and CDR2 is YSYEKL. Deletions cut 5 bases from V and 4 bases from J, with 18 bases between. The CDR3 covers 16 residues. The CDR3 nucleotides are TGCGCCAGCAGCGACCCCGGAGGCGGGGGGAATCAGCCCCAGCATTTT. Translating gives CASSDPGGGGNQPQHF.

V is TRBV9 and J is TRBJ2-2; weak D call: TRBD1 (6 bases). Germline assignment: CDR1 SGDLS and CDR2 YYNGEE. The CDR3 consists of 17 residues. The V gene lost 3 bases and the J gene lost 2 bases, with 17 bases spanning the gap. Here the CDR3 DNA reads TGTGCCAGCAGCGCCCCCCGGGACACAGAAAACACCGGGGAGCTGTTTTTT. This gives the protein CASSAPRDTENTGELFF.

This sequence joins TRBV12-5 and TRBJ1-2; 7 bases agree with TRBD1. The J segment lost 3 bases and the V segment lost 4 bases, leaving 14 bases of the junction unmatched. The CDR3 totals 17 residues. CDR1 is LGHNT, CDR2 FRNRAP, per germline. The CDR3 DNA follows: TGTGCTAGTGGTTCCGTCCCCGGGACAGCAGACTACTATGGCTACACCTTC. Its translation is CASGSVPGTADYYGYTF.

This clone was recorded once. The chain recombines TRBV28 with TRBJ2-3, with 7 bases identical to TRBD2. The CDR3 length is 15 residues. The J segment lost 0 bases and the V segment lost 10 bases, leaving 10 bases of the junction unmatched. CDR1 is MDHEN, CDR2 SYDVKM, per germline. The CDR3 nucleotides are TGTGCCACCACCCGGAGCGGGGTTAGCACAGATACGCAGTATTTT. Its protein product is CATTRSGVSTDTQYF.

The V call is TRBV28, the J call TRBJ2-5; D remains unclear. The CDR3 covers 15 residues. Germline values: CDR1 MDHEN, CDR2 SYDVKM. Trimming cost V 6 bases and J 1 base, with 15 bases left between them. Here the CDR3 reads CASRPIDRFQETQYF. The CDR3, as DNA: TGTGCCAGCAGACCTATCGACCGGTTCCAAGAGACCCAGTACTTC.

The genes are TRBV7-9 and TRBJ1-4; 8 bases are a match to TRBD1. Germline V gene data show CDR1 as SEHNR and CDR2 as FQNEAQ (reference sequence). J gave up 8 bases and V 3 bases, and 8 bases lay outside the gene matches. The CDR3 is 15 amino acids. CDR3 in DNA: TGTGCCAGCAGCTTCAACCAGGGGGCGGGAGAAAAACTGTTTTTT. Protein product: CASSFNQGAGEKLFF.

The sample holds a few counts of this clone. The chain has TRBV5-4 and TRBJ1-6, with D uncertain. The CDR3 consists of 15 residues. Germline CDR1 SGHNT, CDR2 YYREEE (reference sequence). Trimming cost V 4 bases and J 5 bases, with 13 bases left between them. The CDR3, as DNA: TGTGCCAGCAGCCGTCGGACCCCTGATAATTCACCCCTCCACTTT. Residues: CASSRRTPDNSPLHF. The full variable domain, in which reference TRBV5-4 and TRBJ1-6 provide the parts outside the CDR3, is ETGVTQSPTHLIKTRGQQVTLRCSSQSGHNTVSWYQQALGQGPQFIFQYYREEENGRGNFPPRFSGLQFPNYSSELNVNALELDDSALYLCASSRRTPDNSPLHFGNGTRLTVT.

On this clone itself: In the same sample, other DNA sequences code for this CDR3. This sequence joins TRBV28 and TRBJ2-2, with a tentative D call TRBD2 (5 bases). Germline V gene sequence: CDR1 MDHEN, CDR2 SYDVKM. The CDR3 runs to 15 residues. V lost 3 bases and J lost 0, with 8 bases in between. CDR3: CASSLRTANTGELFF. CDR3 DNA: TGTGCCAGCAGTTTGAGGACTGCGAACACCGGGGAGCTGTTTTTT.

The J gene is TRBJ1-1, the V gene TRBV7-8; D remains ambiguous. V was clipped by 7 bases and J by 3 bases, with 12 bases between them. Germline V gives CDR1 SGHVS, CDR2 FQNEAQ. The CDR3 consists of 13 residues. The CDR3 here is CASTLRRDTEAFF. In DNA, the CDR3 is TGTGCCAGCACGCTGAGAAGGGACACTGAAGCTTTCTTT.

The rearrangement uses TRBV5-1 and TRBJ2-5; D not resolved. This CDR3 region has 14 residues. V lost 3 bases to trimming and J lost 4 bases, with 13 bases between them. The germline V gene has CDR1 SGHRS and CDR2 YFSETQ. CDR3 nucleotides: TGCGCCAGCAGCTCTGAGCCCCTGTTAGAGACCCAGTACTTC. Amino acid sequence: CASSSEPLLETQYF.

V gene TRBV20-1 combines with J gene TRBJ1-2; D ambiguous. Germline V CDR1 and CDR2: DFQATT, SNEGSKA (reference sequence). V was pared by 6 bases and J by 4 bases, with 9 bases between. The CDR3 has 11 residues. The CDR3 loop is CSALGSYGYTF. As DNA, the CDR3 is TGCAGTGCCCTGGGGTCCTATGGCTACACCTTC.

This clone was observed a few times. This chain links TRBV6-5 with TRBJ1-4; TRBD1 matches at 7 bases. The CDR3 is 14 residues long. After removal of 4 bases from V and 7 bases from J, the junction contained 6 bases not matched to a gene. From germline, CDR1 is MNHEY and CDR2 SVGAGI. The CDR3: CASSSYRDSEKLFF. CDR3 DNA sequence: TGTGCCAGCAGTTCCTACCGGGACAGTGAAAAACTGTTTTTT.

The V and J genes are TRBV7-2 and TRBJ1-3, with D uncertain. The CDR3 is 14 residues long. V was trimmed by 3 bases and J by 7 bases, leaving 13 bases between them. Germline loops: CDR1 SGHTA, CDR2 FQGNSA. DNA of the CDR3: TGTGCCAGCAGCTTGGAGGGAGTGGGGAACACCATATATTTT. Translation: CASSLEGVGNTIYF.

This sequence joins TRBV18 and TRBJ2-5; no clear D. The germline gives CDR1 KGHSH, CDR2 LQKENI. This CDR3 is built from 15 residues. Trimming pared 1 base from V and 4 bases from J, leaving 13 bases between. The CDR3 spells CASSPQERRGETQYF. In DNA form, the CDR3 reads TGTGCCAGCTCACCACAGGAGAGACGCGGAGAGACCCAGTACTTC.

This clone was recorded once. The chain recombines TRBV6-5 with TRBJ2-5; D is ambiguous. Trimming stripped 2 bases from V and 1 base from J, with 8 bases between. CDR3 length: 14 amino acids. Germline V lookup: CDR1 MNHEY, CDR2 SVGAGI. In DNA, the CDR3 is TGTGCCAGCAGTTACCCCGGACCCCAAGAGACCCAGTACTTC. It encodes CASSYPGPQETQYF.

This sequence joins TRBV7-3 and TRBJ2-3; perhaps TRBD2 as D (5 bases). The CDR3 runs 15 residues. V dropped 5 bases and J dropped 5 bases, with 17 bases sitting between them. Per the germline V gene, CDR1 is SGHTA and CDR2 is FQGTGA. Here the CDR3 DNA reads TGTGCCAGCAGCCCAAAGTCCGGGGTGCAAGATACGCAGTATTTT. Residues: CASSPKSGVQDTQYF. Looking up the rest from reference TRBV7-3 and TRBJ2-3 gives the full variable domain: GAGVSQTPSNKVTEKGKYVELRCDPISGHTALYWYRQSLGQGPEFLIYFQGTGAADDSGLPNDRFFAVRPEGSVSTLKIQRTERGDSAVYLCASSPKSGVQDTQYFGPGTRLTVL.

The chain employs TRBV13 and TRBJ2-7, with D uncertain. CDR3 length: 13 amino acids. The germline V and J ends were trimmed by 6 bases and 3 bases, with 12 bases remaining between them. The germline CDR1 and CDR2 sequences are PRHDT and FYEKMQ (reference sequence). The CDR3 DNA reads TGTGCCAGCAGTCGATCTGGGAACTACGAGCAGTACGTC. Translation: CASSRSGNYEQYV.

The V and J genes are TRBV18 and TRBJ1-2; D unclear. The CDR3 has 13 amino acids. Trimming pared 3 bases from V and 4 bases from J, leaving 9 bases between. Germline lookup yields CDR1 KGHSH and CDR2 LQKENI. The CDR3 sequence is CASSPTNPYGYTF. In nucleotides, the CDR3 is TGTGCCAGCTCACCGACCAACCCCTATGGCTACACCTTC.

This clone was detected a few times. The chain couples TRBV5-4 to TRBJ2-5; 11 bases fit TRBD2. The J segment lost 5 bases and the V segment lost 0 bases, leaving 9 bases of the junction unmatched. This CDR3 region has 17 residues. CDR1 SGHNT and CDR2 YYREEE come from the germline V gene (reference sequence). CDR3 amino acids: CASSLEPTSGGRETQYF. For the CDR3, the DNA is TGTGCCAGCAGCTTGGAGCCTACTAGCGGGGGTCGGGAGACCCAGTACTTC.

This clone has more than one count but fewer than ten. As DNA, the CDR3 is TGTGCCAGCAGCTTAGACCCAAGCTCCTACAATGAGCAGTTCTTC. Residues: CASSLDPSSYNEQFF. The chain has TRBV7-2 and TRBJ2-1; D is unresolved. CDR1 SGHTA and CDR2 FQGNSA come from the germline V gene. This CDR3 comprises 15 residues. V lost 1 base and J lost 0, with 7 bases in between.

This clone was observed a single time. The chain has TRBV5-6 and TRBJ2-1; D gene unclear. Trimming took 0 bases from V and 0 from J, leaving 7 bases between them. CDR3 length equals 15 residues. The germline gives CDR1 SGHDT, CDR2 YYEEEE. CDR3 amino acids: CASSLVVGSYNEQFF. CDR3 nucleotide sequence: TGTGCCAGCAGCTTGGTGGTGGGCTCCTACAATGAGCAGTTCTTC.

This clone was recorded a few times. Other nucleotide sequences in the sample specify the same CDR3. The rearrangement uses TRBV7-2 and TRBJ2-3; D is uncertain. Trimming shortened V by 1 base and J by 1 base, and 6 bases separated the two germline ends. Per germline, CDR1 SGHTA and CDR2 FQGNSA. The CDR3 runs to 14 residues. Here the CDR3 reads CASSLVRGTDTQYF. Written as DNA, the CDR3 is TGTGCCAGCAGCTTAGTTAGGGGCACAGATACGCAGTATTTT.

CDR3 loop: CASSLAGGANEQFF. CDR3 nucleotide sequence: TGCGCCAGCAGCCTCGCCGGGGGGGCAAATGAGCAGTTCTTC. This sequence joins TRBV4-3 and TRBJ2-1; the match to TRBD2 covers 8 bases. This CDR3 has 14 residues. The J segment lost 7 bases and the V segment lost 4 bases, leaving 6 bases of the junction unmatched. Per the germline V gene, CDR1 is LGHNA and CDR2 is YSLEER.

The rearrangement links TRBV6-4 to TRBJ1-1; D is possibly TRBD1 (5 bases). Per germline, CDR1 MRHNA and CDR2 SNTAGT. Trimming left V 6 bases short and J 6 bases short, with 17 bases between. The CDR3 spans 14 residues. The CDR3 spells CASREGPVSAEAFF. CDR3 DNA sequence: TGTGCCAGCAGAGAGGGGCCAGTCTCGGCTGAAGCTTTCTTT.